This entry lists 23 T cell receptor beta chains sequenced from one sample in a study of T cell responses to AZD1222 COVID-19 vaccine. Assay used: immunoSEQ multiplex PCR; TCRdb lists only in-frame clones, some missing. The sample lists tens of thousands of clones; 75% to 90% were seen once. The specimen comprised peripheral blood, sampled on day 0 of AZD1222 vaccination. These receptors all come from an adult in good health.

The V gene is TRBV3-1 (or the pseudogene TRBV3-2), the J gene TRBJ2-1; the D gene is possibly TRBD1 (6 bases). CDR3 length: 16 amino acids. Germline lookup yields CDR1 LGHDT and CDR2 YNNKEL (reference sequence). V was trimmed by 0 bases and J by 7 bases, leaving 16 bases between them. The CDR3 reads CASSQDLVQGRNEQFF. The CDR3 DNA sequence: TGTGCCAGCAGCCAAGATCTAGTACAGGGTAGGAATGAGCAGTTCTTC.

The chain uses TRBV9 and TRBJ2-1, with a possible D match to TRBD2 (5 bases). Trimming stripped 4 bases from V and 8 bases from J, with 7 bases between. The germline V gene has CDR1 SGDLS and CDR2 YYNGEE. The CDR3 runs 11 residues. CDR3 protein: CASSLAHEQFF. DNA for the CDR3: TGTGCCAGCAGCCTAGCCCATGAGCAGTTCTTC.

The chain uses TRBV5-8 and TRBJ2-6; D is undetermined. V lost 0 bases, J lost 0 bases, and 4 bases lay in between. Germline CDR1 reads SGHTS; CDR2 reads YDEGEE. The CDR3 loop spans 15 amino acids. The CDR3: CASSLDSSGANVLTF. Here the CDR3 DNA reads TGTGCCAGCAGCTTGGACAGCTCTGGGGCCAACGTCCTGACTTTC.

The J gene is TRBJ2-1, the V gene TRBV7-9, with TRBD2 as a possible D gene (5 bases). The CDR3 spans 13 residues. Looked up from germline, CDR1 is SEHNR and CDR2 is FQNEAQ (reference sequence). V was pared by 8 bases and J by 6 bases, with 14 bases between. The CDR3 reads CASLEGSSNEQFF. Written as DNA, the CDR3 is TGTGCCAGCCTAGAGGGTAGCAGCAATGAGCAGTTCTTC. Complete variable domain (other parts from reference TRBV7-9 and TRBJ2-1): DTGVSQNPRHKITKRGQNVTFRCDPISEHNRLYWYRQTLGQGPEFLTYFQNEAQLEKSRLLSDRFSAERPKGSFSTLEIQRTEQGDSAMYLCASLEGSSNEQFFGPGTRLTVL.

This sequence joins TRBV19 and TRBJ1-1; D is unresolved. The V end lost 3 bases, the J end lost 2 bases, and 10 bases lay between the germline ends. Germline V CDR1 and CDR2: LNHDA, SQIVND (reference sequence). The CDR3 runs 14 residues. CDR3 sequence reads: CASSIGPRNTEAFF. CDR3 DNA sequence: TGTGCCAGTAGTATCGGCCCGAGAAACACTGAAGCTTTCTTT. Looking up the rest from reference TRBV19 and TRBJ1-1 gives the full variable domain: DGGITQSPKYLFRKEGQNVTLSCEQNLNHDAMYWYRQDPGQGLRLIYYSQIVNDFQKGDIAEGYSVSREKKESFPLTVTSAQKNPTAFYLCASSIGPRNTEAFFGQGTRLTVV.

J is TRBJ2-1 and V is TRBV7-8; D not resolved. The germline V gene has CDR1 SGHVS and CDR2 FQNEAQ. Trimming removed 4 bases from V and 0 bases from J, with 4 bases in between. This CDR3 spans 13 amino acids. The CDR3 here is CASSWGSYNEQFF. The CDR3 DNA reads TGTGCCAGCAGCTGGGGCTCCTACAATGAGCAGTTCTTC.

The chain employs TRBV2 and TRBJ2-1; 9 bases are shared with TRBD2. V gave up 7 bases and J gave up 8 bases; unmatched junction bases: 6. Germline V gene sequence: CDR1 SNHLY, CDR2 FYNNEI. This CDR3 has 13 residues. CDR3 nucleotide sequence: TGTGCCAGCATTAGCGGGAGAGGGGATGAGCAGTTCTTC. It specifies CASISGRGDEQFF.

The genes are TRBV18 and TRBJ1-3; D gene unclear. The CDR3 spans 16 residues. Trimming left V 3 bases short and J 0 bases short, with 12 bases between. Germline V gives CDR1 KGHSH, CDR2 LQKENI. The CDR3 sequence: CASSPAIPGSGNTIYF. For the CDR3, the DNA is TGTGCCAGCTCACCCGCTATTCCGGGCTCTGGAAACACCATATATTTT.

This chain joins TRBV28 and TRBJ2-1; 7 nucleotides match TRBD2. The CDR3 consists of 15 residues. Trimming at V came to 3 bases and at J to 4 bases, leaving 6 bases not matched to a gene. Germline V lookup: CDR1 MDHEN, CDR2 SYDVKM. CDR3 sequence reads: CASSFGGGFYNEQFF. CDR3 DNA: TGTGCCAGCAGTTTTGGGGGAGGGTTTTACAATGAGCAGTTCTTC.

Turning to this clone: At one of its ends the junction is not consistent with the germline gene, which may arise from a read error. The chain links TRBV7-7 to TRBJ2-2; D is undetermined. The CDR3 consists of 12 residues. The germline gives CDR1 SSHAT, CDR2 FNYEAQ (reference sequence). The CDR3 DNA reads as TGTGCTAGCAGCCCACCCGGAGGGGAGCTGTTTTTT. This codes for CASSPPGGELFF.

The chain uses TRBV5-6 and TRBJ2-7, with a possible D match to TRBD2 (5 bases). The V end was cut by 2 bases, the J end by 3 bases, with 12 bases between. The CDR3 sequence is 14 residues long. CDR1 SGHDT and CDR2 YYEEEE come from the germline V gene. CDR3 coding DNA: TGTGCCAGCAGCTTTCGGGGTGAAGGCTACGAGCAGTACTTC. Encoded protein: CASSFRGEGYEQYF.

The gene calls are TRBV5-1 and TRBJ1-1; 9 nucleotides line up with TRBD1. This CDR3 contains 16 residues. Germline CDR1 and CDR2: SGHRS and YFSETQ. J was trimmed by 1 base and V by 0 bases; bases with no gene match: 4. The CDR3 coding sequence is TGCGCCAGCAGCTTGGTGGGACAGGGAGGGAACACTGAAGCTTTCTTT. The encoded protein is CASSLVGQGGNTEAFF.

The chain employs TRBV18 and TRBJ2-7; D might be TRBD1 (5 bases). The V gene lost 6 bases and the J gene lost 4 bases, with 16 bases spanning the gap. The germline CDR1 and CDR2 sequences are KGHSH and LQKENI. The CDR3 is made up of 14 amino acids. CDR3 DNA: TGTGCCAGCTCCGGAGCACAGGTTTCATACGAGCAGTACTTC. Amino acid sequence: CASSGAQVSYEQYF.

The chain uses TRBV18 and TRBJ1-4; possible D gene TRBD1, 5 bases. The V end lost 0 bases, the J end lost 8 bases, and 13 bases lay between the germline ends. Germline V lookup: CDR1 KGHSH, CDR2 LQKENI. The CDR3 spans 15 residues. This CDR3 reads CASSPPGPRGEKLFF. The CDR3 DNA reads TGTGCCAGCTCACCACCGGGACCTCGAGGGGAAAAACTGTTTTTT.

J is TRBJ1-2 and V is TRBV3-1 (or the pseudogene TRBV3-2); D may be TRBD1 (6 bases). Germline V gene sequence: CDR1 LGHDT, CDR2 YNNKEL (reference sequence). The V end was cut by 3 bases, the J end by 2 bases, with 13 bases between. This CDR3 contains 15 residues. The CDR3 spells CASSQLDRLNYGYTF. The DNA of the CDR3 is TGTGCCAGCAGCCAGTTGGACAGATTGAACTATGGCTACACCTTC.

The chain recombines TRBV18 with TRBJ1-5, with a weak D call TRBD1 (6 bases). Germline V gene data show CDR1 as KGHSH and CDR2 as LQKENI. V lost 2 bases, J lost 5 bases, and 13 bases lay in between. The CDR3 is 15 amino acids. CDR3 DNA sequence: TGTGCCAGCTCACCAAGCGGACAGCAGGATCAGCCCCAGCATTTT. Translating gives CASSPSGQQDQPQHF. Full variable domain (rest looked up from reference TRBV18 and TRBJ1-5): NAGVMQNPRHLVRRRGQEARLRCSPMKGHSHVYWYRQLPEEGLKFMVYLQKENIIDESGMPKERFSAEFPKEGPSILRIQQVVRGDSAAYFCASSPSGQQDQPQHFGDGTRLSIL.

The gene calls are TRBV5-8 and TRBJ2-7; 7 nucleotides align to TRBD1. The J segment lost 3 bases and the V segment lost 4 bases, leaving 16 bases of the junction unmatched. The CDR3 is 17 residues long. The germline gives CDR1 SGHTS, CDR2 YDEGEE. The CDR3 spells CASSQTGYGLTGYEQYF. The CDR3 bases are TGTGCCAGCAGCCAGACAGGGTACGGACTTACGGGCTACGAGCAGTACTTC.

V and J are TRBV6-5 and TRBJ1-5; 7 nucleotides align to TRBD1. Germline-derived CDR1 and CDR2 are MNHEY and SVGAGI. The CDR3 totals 13 residues. Germline trimming cut 5 bases from V and 6 bases from J; bases unmatched to any gene: 4. Here the CDR3 DNA reads TGTGCCAGCAGTACAGGGGACACTCAGCCCCAGCATTTT. This codes for CASSTGDTQPQHF.

The chain has TRBV12-3 or TRBV12-4 and TRBJ2-3; 7 nucleotides agree with TRBD1. The CDR3 has 13 residues. The junction had 6 bases not matched to a gene; V was cut back by 6 bases and J by 6 bases. CDR3 region: CASSGTEVDTQYF. The CDR3, as DNA: TGTGCCAGCAGCGGGACAGAAGTGGATACGCAGTATTTT.

In this sample, this clone turned up a few times. The rearrangement joins TRBV7-9 to TRBJ2-7; TRBD2 matches at 11 bases. The CDR3 length is 17 residues. V lost 0 bases, J lost 7 bases, and 11 bases stayed unmatched. Germline V gene data show CDR1 as SEHNR and CDR2 as FQNEAQ (reference sequence). The CDR3 coding sequence is TGTGCCAGCAGCTTAGCACTAGCGGGAGACTCCCTCGGAGAGCAGTACTTC. The encoded protein is CASSLALAGDSLGEQYF.

The chain joins TRBV6-5 to TRBJ2-7, with D maybe TRBD1 (6 bases). This CDR3 has 15 amino acids. Looked up from germline, CDR1 is MNHEY and CDR2 is SVGAGI. V was trimmed by 0 bases and J by 6 bases, leaving 15 bases between them. The CDR3 sequence: CASSYSDSWGLEQYF. CDR3 sequence (DNA): TGTGCCAGCAGTTACTCGGACAGCTGGGGGCTCGAGCAGTACTTC.

This chain links TRBV30 with TRBJ1-5; no clear D gene. V was clipped by 2 bases and J by 0 bases, with 5 bases between them. The CDR3 is 13 amino acids. Germline values: CDR1 GTSNPN, CDR2 SVGIG (reference sequence). The CDR3 DNA follows: TGTGCCTGGAGTTCGGGTAGCAATCAGCCCCAGCATTTT. This encodes CAWSSGSNQPQHF. Together with reference TRBV30 and TRBJ1-5, the CDR3 gives the full variable domain: SQTIHQWPATLVQPVGSPLSLECTVEGTSNPNLYWYRQAAGRGLQLLFYSVGIGQISSEVPQNLSASRPQDRQFILSSKKLLLSDSGFYLCAWSSGSNQPQHFGDGTRLSIL.

The genes are TRBV18 and TRBJ1-1; D is unresolved. V was shortened by 3 bases and J by 2 bases, with 7 bases between the two germline ends. The V gene's germline CDR1 is KGHSH and CDR2 LQKENI. There are 13 residues in the CDR3. In DNA form, the CDR3 reads TGTGCCAGCTCACCTGGAAGTAACACTGAAGCTTTCTTT. Its protein is CASSPGSNTEAFF.